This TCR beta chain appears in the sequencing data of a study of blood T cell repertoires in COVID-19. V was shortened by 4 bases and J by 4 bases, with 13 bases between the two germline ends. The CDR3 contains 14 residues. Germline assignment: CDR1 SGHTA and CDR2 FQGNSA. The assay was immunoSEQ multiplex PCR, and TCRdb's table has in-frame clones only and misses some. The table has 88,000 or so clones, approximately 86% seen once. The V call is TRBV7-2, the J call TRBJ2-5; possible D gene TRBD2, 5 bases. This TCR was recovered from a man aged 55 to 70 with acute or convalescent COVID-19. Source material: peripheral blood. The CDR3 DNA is TGTGCCAGCAGCTCCGAGAGGGTGACAGAGACCCAGTACTTC. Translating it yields CASSSERVTETQYF.